This T cell receptor beta chain appears in the sequencing data of a study of post-analysis software for immune sequencing data. At the level of the study: Relapsing-remitting, secondary progressive and progressive-relapsing courses of multiple sclerosis were included.

Germline loops: CDR1 DFQATT, CDR2 SNEGSKA (reference sequence). The CDR3 totals 13 residues. V lost 4 bases and J lost 3; bases outside the gene matches: 4. Libraries were made from TCR beta cDNA, and they carried unique molecular identifiers. Yield was 450,000 to 650,000 cDNA molecules from roughly 0.93 to 9.6 million T cells. One entry per CDR3 protein, called by TCRdb with MiXCR from the PCR reads. The sample carries under 900,000 distinct CDR3 sequences, around 53% recorded once. Whole-study findings and limits: Patients carried several TRBV segments more frequently than controls did, and TRBV5-6, TRBV5-1 and TRBV20-1 were among them. Patients with multiple sclerosis recorded significantly lower normalized Chao1 diversity than controls, the study found. F-measure co-clustering was strong for batch-matched samples.

With regard to this clonotype: The antigen remains undetermined.

This sequence was found in a girl between 10 and 17 years old with multiple sclerosis. V usage is TRBV20-1 and J usage is TRBJ2-7; 9 bases are a match to TRBD1. The specimen was blood. The CDR3 reads CSANRGRNYEQYF. CDR3 in DNA: TGCAGTGCTAACAGGGGGCGAAACTACGAGCAGTACTTC.